The 6 T cell receptor beta chains given below trace back to one sample, sequenced in a study of regulatory T cells in long-lasting Graves disease. As for time point: newly diagnosed GD, antithyroid drugs for less than 3 months. PBMCs were the source of the RNA used for TCR sequencing. Arm-PCR with iRepertoire HTBI primers amplified the CDR3 regions for these TCR beta libraries. TCRdb re-called the multiplex PCR reads with MiXCR, one entry per CDR3 protein. Found here are approximately 540,000 distinct CDR3 sequences, 12% of them singletons; the top ten hold about 8.9%. These sequences were also reported in another study, on T cells in Graves' hyperthyroidism and ophthalmopathy.

This specimen consisted of peripheral blood mononuclear cells (PBMCs), obtained at new diagnosis, from a patient treated with antithyroid drugs. The receptor source for this set is a woman aged 30 to 39 with Graves disease.

This clonotype has a count of ten or more. The chain carries TRBV28 and TRBJ2-7, with TRBD2 matching 8 bases. CDR1 and CDR2 from the germline V gene are MDHEN and SYDVKM. After removal of 5 bases from V and 6 bases from J, the junction contained 15 bases not matched to a gene. This CDR3 has 16 residues. CDR3 DNA sequence: TGTGCCAGCAGTGAAAGCGGGAGTGGTTCAGTGGGCGAGCAGTACTTC. Translation: CASSESGSGSVGEQYF. The entire variable domain, with the rest obtained from reference TRBV28 and TRBJ2-7, is as follows: DVKVTQSSRYLVKRTGEKVFLECVQDMDHENMFWYRQDPGLGLRLIYFSYDVKMKEKGDIPEGYSVSREKKERFSLILESASTNQTSMYLCASSESGSGSVGEQYFGPGTRLTVT.

In this sample, this clonotype turned up a few times. V gene TRBV7-3 combines with J gene TRBJ2-1; 8 bases agree with TRBD1. Trimming at V came to 5 bases and at J to 8 bases, leaving 11 bases not matched to a gene. This CDR3 contains 15 residues. CDR1 SGHTA and CDR2 FQGTGA come from the germline V gene. The CDR3 region is CASSPWAGGIDEQFF. The DNA for the CDR3 is TGTGCCAGCAGCCCATGGGCAGGGGGCATTGATGAGCAGTTCTTC.

There are a few counts of this clonotype. This sequence joins TRBV25-1 and TRBJ2-1, with 8 nucleotides matching TRBD2. Trimming cost V 5 bases and J 8 bases; bases outside gene matches: 8. CDR3 length: 14 amino acids. Germline CDR1 is MGHDK and CDR2 is SYGVNS. Written as DNA, the CDR3 is TGTGCCAGCAGTCGGCCAGCGGGGGCCCATGAGCAGTTCTTC. Amino acids: CASSRPAGAHEQFF.

This clonotype was detected ten times or more. V usage is TRBV11-2 and J usage is TRBJ2-5, with D uncertain. Trimming removed 1 base from V and 5 bases from J, with 5 bases in between. The CDR3 covers 12 residues. Per germline, CDR1 SGHAT and CDR2 FQNNGV. The CDR3 loop reads CASSLASETQYF. The DNA for the CDR3 is TGTGCCAGCAGCTTAGCATCCGAGACCCAGTACTTC.

This clonotype showed up just a few times. Just one base apart from a much larger clone, this may be a read error. V and J are TRBV6-2 or TRBV6-3 and TRBJ2-7, with TRBD2 matching over 10 bases. Unmatched junction bases numbered 3, after V lost 4 bases and J lost 3 bases. The CDR3 contains 14 residues. Germline values: CDR1 MNHEY, CDR2 SVGEGT. The DNA for the CDR3 is TGTGCCAGCAGTTCTCCTAGCGGGAGCTACGAGCAGTACTTC. It codes for CASSSPSGSYEQYF.

This clonotype was observed a handful of times. This rearrangement joins TRBV2 to TRBJ1-2; D is perhaps TRBD1 (6 bases). The CDR3 sequence is 15 residues long. V was trimmed by 6 bases and J by 0 bases, leaving 14 bases between them. Germline V gene data show CDR1 as SNHLY and CDR2 as FYNNEI. CDR3 nucleotides: TGTGCCAGCAGCAATACAGGGCGCGCTAACTATGGCTACACCTTC. It is translated as CASSNTGRANYGYTF.